A selection of T cell receptor beta chains follows, all from one sample in a study of tumor-infiltrating lymphocytes in primary liver carcinoma. Each CDR3 protein is one row after TCRdb ran MiXCR on the multiplex PCR reads. The table has 40,000 to 55,000 distinct CDR3 sequences, over 65% seen once. Sequenced: liver tumor tissue from sampling region 5. The receptor set was obtained from a man aged 35-49 years with primary liver carcinoma and hepatitis B virus infection. CDR3s include the opening cysteine and the closing phenylalanine or tryptophan. A D gene is named only where the DNA matches it firmly. Only part of the rows carry a size: once, few, many, or a class if the clone is expanded.

CDR3nt	CDR3aa	abundance	j_gene	d_gene	v_gene
TGTGCCAGCGGTCATCCAGAACGTGAGGCTTTCTTT	CASGHPEREAFF	once	TRBJ1-1	NA	TRBV6-5
TGTGCCAGCTCACCAGAGGCAGGGGGCTTGAATACGCAGTATTTT	CASSPEAGGLNTQYF	NA	TRBJ2-3	TRBD1	TRBV18
TGTGCCAGCAATCTACATTATGGACTAGCGAGGGTAGATGAGCAGTCCTTC	CASNLHYGLARVDEQSF	NA	TRBJ2-1	TRBD2	TRBV28
TGTGCCAGCAGTTTGGGGGGACGTAGAGATCAGCCCCAGCATTTT	CASSLGGRRDQPQHF	NA	TRBJ1-5	NA	TRBV28
TGTGCCAGCATAGAATGGGTTTTCTACGATCAGTACTTC	CASIEWVFYDQYF	NA	TRBJ2-7	NA	TRBV6-1
TGTGCCAGCAGCTGGTTATCTTTGTCTCAGGACGAGCAGTACTTC	CASSWLSLSQDEQYF	NA	TRBJ2-7	NA	TRBV11-2
TGTGCAACCAGCTTAGAGGGGCGCCCCGGAGATACGCAGTATTTT	CATSLEGRPGDTQYF	once	TRBJ2-3	NA	TRBV11-3
TGCAGCGTTGAAGGTGGGCCTGGGGCCAACGTCCTGACTTTC	CSVEGGPGANVLTF	many	TRBJ2-6	NA	TRBV29-1
TGTGCCAACAGCTTAGGTCTTGGGGGGCTCAGGCTGTTTTTT	CANSLGLGGLRLFF	many	TRBJ1-4	NA	TRBV11-2
TGTGCCAGCAGTTACACCGAAACAGGGGACGAGCGGTACTTC	CASSYTETGDERYF	NA	TRBJ2-7	TRBD1	TRBV6-5